Detailed here is one T cell receptor (beta chain). The sample belongs to a study of cytomegalovirus exposure and HLA in healthy donors. Trimming removed 3 bases at V and 10 bases at J, with 10 bases between. Germline V lookup: CDR1 DFQATT, CDR2 SNEGSKA (reference sequence). This CDR3 is 11 amino acids long. Primers included in the PCR were 60 Vbeta and 13 Jbeta primers. TCRdb's copy holds only in-frame clones and misses some; the assay was immunoSEQ multiplex PCR. The sample yields some 100,000 clones, approximately 69% seen once. The TCR originated in a woman between 50 and 59 years old in good health and CMV-seropositive. The gene calls are TRBV20-1 and TRBJ2-4; D possibly corresponds to TRBD2 (5 bases). The sequenced sample consisted of PBMCs. DNA of the CDR3: TGCAGTGCTAGCCCTCCGGGGATTCAGTACTTC. Translated, it gives CSASPPGIQYF.